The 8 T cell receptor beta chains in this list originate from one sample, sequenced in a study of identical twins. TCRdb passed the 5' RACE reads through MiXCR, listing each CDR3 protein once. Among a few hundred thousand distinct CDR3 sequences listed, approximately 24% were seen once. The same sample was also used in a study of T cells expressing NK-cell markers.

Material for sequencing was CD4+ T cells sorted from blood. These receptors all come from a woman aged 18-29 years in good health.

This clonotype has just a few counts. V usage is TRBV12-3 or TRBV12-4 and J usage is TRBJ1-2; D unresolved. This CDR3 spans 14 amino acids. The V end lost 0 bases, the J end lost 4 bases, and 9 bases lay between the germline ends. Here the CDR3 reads CASSLAAPPYGYTF. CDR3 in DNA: TGTGCCAGCAGTTTAGCGGCACCGCCCTATGGCTACACCTTC.

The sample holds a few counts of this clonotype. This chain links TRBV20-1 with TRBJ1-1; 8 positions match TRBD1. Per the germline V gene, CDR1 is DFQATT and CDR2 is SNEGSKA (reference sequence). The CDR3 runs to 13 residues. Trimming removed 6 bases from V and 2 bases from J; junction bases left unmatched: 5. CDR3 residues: CSASRGRNTEAFF. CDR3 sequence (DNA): TGCAGTGCGAGCAGGGGGCGTAACACTGAAGCTTTCTTT.

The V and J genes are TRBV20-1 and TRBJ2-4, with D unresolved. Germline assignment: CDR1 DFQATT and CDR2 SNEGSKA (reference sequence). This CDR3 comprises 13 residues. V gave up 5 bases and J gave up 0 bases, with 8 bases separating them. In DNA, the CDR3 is TGCAGTGCTCTCAGTCTAGCCAAAAACATTCAGTACTTC. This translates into CSALSLAKNIQYF.

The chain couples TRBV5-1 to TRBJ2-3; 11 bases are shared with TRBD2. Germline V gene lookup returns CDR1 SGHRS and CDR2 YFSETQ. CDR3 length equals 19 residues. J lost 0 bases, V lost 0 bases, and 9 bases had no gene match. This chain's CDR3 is CASSLVGASGGKSTDTQYF. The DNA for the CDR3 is TGCGCCAGCAGCTTGGTGGGGGCTAGCGGGGGGAAAAGCACAGATACGCAGTATTTT. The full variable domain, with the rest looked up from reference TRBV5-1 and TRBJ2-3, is KAGVTQTPRYLIKTRGQQVTLSCSPISGHRSVSWYQQTPGQGLQFLFEYFSETQRNKGNFPGRFSGRQFSNSRSEMNVSTLELGDSALYLCASSLVGASGGKSTDTQYFGPGTRLTVL.

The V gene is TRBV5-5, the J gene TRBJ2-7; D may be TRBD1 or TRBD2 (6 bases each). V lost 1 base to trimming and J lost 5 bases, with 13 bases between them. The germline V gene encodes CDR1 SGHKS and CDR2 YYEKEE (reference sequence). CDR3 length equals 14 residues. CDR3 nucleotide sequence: TGTGCCAGCAGCTTGTTTAGGAGGGGGGACGAGCAGTACTTC. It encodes CASSLFRRGDEQYF.

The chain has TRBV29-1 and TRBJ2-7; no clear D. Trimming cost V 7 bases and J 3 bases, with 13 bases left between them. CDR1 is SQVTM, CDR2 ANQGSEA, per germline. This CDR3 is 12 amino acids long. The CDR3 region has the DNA TGCAGCGCTTCGGACGGTATCTACGAGCAGTACTTC. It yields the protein CSASDGIYEQYF.

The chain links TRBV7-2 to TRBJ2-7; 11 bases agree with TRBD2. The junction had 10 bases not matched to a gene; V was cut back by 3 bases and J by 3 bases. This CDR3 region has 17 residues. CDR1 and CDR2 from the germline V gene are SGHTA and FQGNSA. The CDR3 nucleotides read TGTGCCAGCAGCTTCGTCGGGACTAGCGGTAACGGCTACGAGCAGTACTTC. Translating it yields CASSFVGTSGNGYEQYF.

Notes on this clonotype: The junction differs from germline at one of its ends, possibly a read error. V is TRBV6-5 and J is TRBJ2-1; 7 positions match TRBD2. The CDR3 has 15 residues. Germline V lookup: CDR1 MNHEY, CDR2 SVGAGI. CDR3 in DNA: TGTGCCAGCAGCTACTTATCTAGCGGTTACAATGAGCAGTTCTTC. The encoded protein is CASSYLSSGYNEQFF.